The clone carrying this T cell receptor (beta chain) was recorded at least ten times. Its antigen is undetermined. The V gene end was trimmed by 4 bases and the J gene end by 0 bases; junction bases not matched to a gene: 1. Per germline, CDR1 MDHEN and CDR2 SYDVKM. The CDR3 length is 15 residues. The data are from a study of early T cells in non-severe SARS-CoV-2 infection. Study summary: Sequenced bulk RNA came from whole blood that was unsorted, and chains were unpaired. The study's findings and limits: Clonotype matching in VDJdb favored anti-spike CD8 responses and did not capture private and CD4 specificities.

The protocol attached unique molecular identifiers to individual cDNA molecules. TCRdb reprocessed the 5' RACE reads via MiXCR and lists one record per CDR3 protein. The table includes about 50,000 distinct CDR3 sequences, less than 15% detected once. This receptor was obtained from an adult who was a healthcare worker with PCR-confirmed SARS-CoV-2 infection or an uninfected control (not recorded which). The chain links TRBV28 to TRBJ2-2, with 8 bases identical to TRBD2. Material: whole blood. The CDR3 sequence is CASSSRGANTGELFF. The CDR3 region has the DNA TGTGCCAGCAGTTCGCGGGGGGCGAACACCGGGGAGCTGTTTTTT. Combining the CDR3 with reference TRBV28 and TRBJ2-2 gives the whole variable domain DVKVTQSSRYLVKRTGEKVFLECVQDMDHENMFWYRQDPGLGLRLIYFSYDVKMKEKGDIPEGYSVSREKKERFSLILESASTNQTSMYLCASSSRGANTGELFFGEGSRLTVL.